The source of this T cell receptor beta chain is a study of blood T cell repertoires in COVID-19. The overall study: Donors in the United States, Italy and Spain gave samples during acute or convalescent COVID-19. From T cells, B-cell-depleted T cells, or PBMCs came the material, which was cDNA or gDNA.

Study processing details: Counts of nucleated cells, estimated from reference gene primer amplification, were obtained. Method: immunoSEQ multiplex PCR; TCRdb's copy keeps in-frame clones and lacks some. Clone size and V and J calls were adopted from that table, with D and trimming inferred from the DNA. The data hold approximately 150,000 clones, with approximately 86% observed a single time. This clonotype was sampled from a woman aged 60 to 75 who had recovered from COVID-19. The specimen was peripheral blood.

The CDR3 loop is CASSLRRDTEAFF. The CDR3 DNA follows: TGTGCCAGCTCACTTCGACGGGACACTGAAGCTTTCTTT. V gene TRBV18 combines with J gene TRBJ1-1; the D is unclear. The germline CDR1 and CDR2 sequences are KGHSH and LQKENI. V dropped 4 bases and J dropped 3 bases, with 9 bases sitting between them. The CDR3 has 13 amino acids.